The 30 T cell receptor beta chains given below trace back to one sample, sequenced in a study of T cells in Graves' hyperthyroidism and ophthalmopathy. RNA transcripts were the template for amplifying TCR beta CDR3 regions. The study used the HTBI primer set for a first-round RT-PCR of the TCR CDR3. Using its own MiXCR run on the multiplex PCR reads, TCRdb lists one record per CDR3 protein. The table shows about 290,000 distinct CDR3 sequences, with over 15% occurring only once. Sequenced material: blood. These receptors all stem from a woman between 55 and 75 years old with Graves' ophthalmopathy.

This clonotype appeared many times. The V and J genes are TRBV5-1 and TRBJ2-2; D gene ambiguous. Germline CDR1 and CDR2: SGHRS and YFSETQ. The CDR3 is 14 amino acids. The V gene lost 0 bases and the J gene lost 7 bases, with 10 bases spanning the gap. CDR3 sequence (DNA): TGCGCCAGCAGCTTGGAACTAATCAACGGGGAGCTGTTTTTT. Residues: CASSLELINGELFF. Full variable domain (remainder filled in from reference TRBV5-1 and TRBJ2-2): KAGVTQTPRYLIKTRGQQVTLSCSPISGHRSVSWYQQTPGQGLQFLFEYFSETQRNKGNFPGRFSGRQFSNSRSEMNVSTLELGDSALYLCASSLELINGELFFGEGSRLTVL.

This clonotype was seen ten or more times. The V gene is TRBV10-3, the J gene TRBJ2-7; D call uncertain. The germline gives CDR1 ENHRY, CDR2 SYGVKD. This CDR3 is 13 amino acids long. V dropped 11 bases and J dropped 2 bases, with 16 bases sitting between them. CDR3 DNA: TGTGCCGTCACTTATGGCGAGACCTACGAGCAGTACTTC. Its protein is CAVTYGETYEQYF.

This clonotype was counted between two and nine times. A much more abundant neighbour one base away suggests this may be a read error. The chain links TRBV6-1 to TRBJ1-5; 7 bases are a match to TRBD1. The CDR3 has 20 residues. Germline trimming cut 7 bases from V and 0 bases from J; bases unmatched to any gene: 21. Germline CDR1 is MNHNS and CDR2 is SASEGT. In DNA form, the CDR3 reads TGTGCCAGCACCCACTCCCCGGGACAGCCAAGGGGCAATAGCAATCAGCCCCAGCATTTT. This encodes CASTHSPGQPRGNSNQPQHF.

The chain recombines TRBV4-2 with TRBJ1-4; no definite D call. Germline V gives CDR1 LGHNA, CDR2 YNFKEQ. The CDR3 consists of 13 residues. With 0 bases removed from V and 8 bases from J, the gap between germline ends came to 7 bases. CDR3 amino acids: CASSQDPAEKLFF. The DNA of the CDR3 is TGTGCCAGCAGCCAAGATCCAGCCGAAAAACTGTTTTTT.

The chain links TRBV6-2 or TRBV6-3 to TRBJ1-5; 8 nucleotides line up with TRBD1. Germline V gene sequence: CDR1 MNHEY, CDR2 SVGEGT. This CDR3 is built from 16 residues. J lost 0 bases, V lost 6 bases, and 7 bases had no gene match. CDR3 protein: CASRLGTGYSNQPQHF. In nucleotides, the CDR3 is TGTGCCAGCAGGCTCGGGACAGGCTATAGCAATCAGCCCCAGCATTTT.

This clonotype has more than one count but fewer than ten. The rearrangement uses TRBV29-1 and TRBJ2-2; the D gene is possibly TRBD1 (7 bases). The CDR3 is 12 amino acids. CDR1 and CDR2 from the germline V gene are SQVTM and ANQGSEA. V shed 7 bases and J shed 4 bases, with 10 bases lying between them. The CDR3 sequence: CSGGTATGELFF. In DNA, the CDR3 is TGCAGCGGCGGGACAGCCACCGGGGAGCTGTTTTTT.

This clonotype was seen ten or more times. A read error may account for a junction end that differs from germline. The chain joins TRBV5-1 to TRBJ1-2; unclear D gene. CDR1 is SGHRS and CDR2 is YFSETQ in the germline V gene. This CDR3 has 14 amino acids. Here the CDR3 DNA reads TGCGCCAGCAGCTCCGGAACCCGGAACTCTGGCTACACCTTC. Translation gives CASSSGTRNSGYTF. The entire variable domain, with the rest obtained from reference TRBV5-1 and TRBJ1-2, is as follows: KAGVTQTPRYLIKTRGQQVTLSCSPISGHRSVSWYQQTPGQGLQFLFEYFSETQRNKGNFPGRFSGRQFSNSRSEMNVSTLELGDSALYLCASSSGTRNSGYTFGSGTRLTVV.

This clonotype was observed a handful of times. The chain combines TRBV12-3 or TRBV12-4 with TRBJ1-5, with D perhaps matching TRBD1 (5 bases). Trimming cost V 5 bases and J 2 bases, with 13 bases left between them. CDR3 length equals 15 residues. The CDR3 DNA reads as TGTGCCAGCAGTGGGGCAGTTTGGGGCAATCAGCCCCAGCATTTT. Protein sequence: CASSGAVWGNQPQHF.

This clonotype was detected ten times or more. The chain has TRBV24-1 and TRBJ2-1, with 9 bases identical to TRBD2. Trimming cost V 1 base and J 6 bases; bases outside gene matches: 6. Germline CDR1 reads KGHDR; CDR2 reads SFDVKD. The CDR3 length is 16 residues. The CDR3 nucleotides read TGTGCCACCAGTGATTTTGCGGGAGGGGGACGCAATGAGCAGTTCTTC. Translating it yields CATSDFAGGGRNEQFF.

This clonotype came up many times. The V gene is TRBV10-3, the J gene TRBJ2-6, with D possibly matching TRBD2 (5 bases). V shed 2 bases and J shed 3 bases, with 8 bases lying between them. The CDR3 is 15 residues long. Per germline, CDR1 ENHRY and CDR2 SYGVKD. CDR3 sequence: CAISELGSGANVLTF. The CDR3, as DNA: TGTGCCATCAGTGAGCTGGGGAGTGGGGCCAACGTCCTGACTTTC.

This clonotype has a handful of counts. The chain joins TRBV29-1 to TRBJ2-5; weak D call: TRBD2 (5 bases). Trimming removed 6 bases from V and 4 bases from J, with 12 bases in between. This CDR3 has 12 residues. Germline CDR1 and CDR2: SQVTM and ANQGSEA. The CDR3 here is CSVRLIRETQYF. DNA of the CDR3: TGCAGCGTCAGACTAATAAGAGAGACCCAGTACTTC.

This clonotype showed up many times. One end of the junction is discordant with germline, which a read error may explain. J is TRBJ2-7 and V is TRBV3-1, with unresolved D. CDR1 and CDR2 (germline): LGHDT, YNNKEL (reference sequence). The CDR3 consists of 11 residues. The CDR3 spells CASSHSSEQYF. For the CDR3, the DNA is TGTGCCAGCAGCCATTCCTCCGAGCAGTACTTC.

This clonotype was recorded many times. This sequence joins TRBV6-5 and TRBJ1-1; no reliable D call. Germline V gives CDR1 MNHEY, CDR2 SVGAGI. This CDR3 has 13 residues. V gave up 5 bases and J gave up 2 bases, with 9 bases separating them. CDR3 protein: CASSLRSNTEAFF. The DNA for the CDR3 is TGTGCCAGCAGTCTACGCAGTAACACTGAAGCTTTCTTT.

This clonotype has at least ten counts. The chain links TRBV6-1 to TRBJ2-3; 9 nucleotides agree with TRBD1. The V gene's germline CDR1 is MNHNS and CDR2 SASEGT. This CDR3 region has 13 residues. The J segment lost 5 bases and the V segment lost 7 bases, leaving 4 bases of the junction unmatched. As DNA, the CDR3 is TGTGCCAGCATAAACAGGGGGCGAGATACGCAGTATTTT. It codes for CASINRGRDTQYF.

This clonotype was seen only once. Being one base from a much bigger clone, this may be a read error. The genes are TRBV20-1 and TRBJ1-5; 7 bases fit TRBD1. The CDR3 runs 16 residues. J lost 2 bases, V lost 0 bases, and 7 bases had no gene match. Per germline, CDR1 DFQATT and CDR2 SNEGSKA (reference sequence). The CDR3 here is CSARDLKGAGNQPQHF. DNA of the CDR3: TGCAGTGCTAGAGATCTTAAGGGGGCGGGCAATCAGCCCCAGCATTTT.

CDR3 nucleotides: TGCAGTGCTAGAGGCGGGTTGGGAACCGGGGAGCTGTTTTTT. It is translated as CSARGGLGTGELFF. The chain employs TRBV20-1 and TRBJ2-2, with D possibly matching TRBD2 (5 bases). The CDR3 loop spans 14 amino acids. The germline gives CDR1 DFQATT, CDR2 SNEGSKA (reference sequence). Trimming shortened V by 1 base and J by 5 bases, and 11 bases separated the two germline ends.

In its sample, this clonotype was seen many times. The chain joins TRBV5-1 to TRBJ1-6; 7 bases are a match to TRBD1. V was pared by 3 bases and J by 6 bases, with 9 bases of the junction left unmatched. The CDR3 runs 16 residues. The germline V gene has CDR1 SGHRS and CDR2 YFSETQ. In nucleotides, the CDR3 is TGCGCCAGCAGCTCAACCCCCGGGACAGTTAATTCACCCCTCCACTTT. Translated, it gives CASSSTPGTVNSPLHF.

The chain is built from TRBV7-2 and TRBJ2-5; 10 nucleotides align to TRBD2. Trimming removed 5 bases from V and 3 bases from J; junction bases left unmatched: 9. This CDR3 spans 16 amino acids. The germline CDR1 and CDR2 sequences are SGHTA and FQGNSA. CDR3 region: CASSPSGGGREETQYF. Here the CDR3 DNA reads TGTGCCAGCAGCCCAAGCGGGGGGGGAAGGGAAGAGACCCAGTACTTC.

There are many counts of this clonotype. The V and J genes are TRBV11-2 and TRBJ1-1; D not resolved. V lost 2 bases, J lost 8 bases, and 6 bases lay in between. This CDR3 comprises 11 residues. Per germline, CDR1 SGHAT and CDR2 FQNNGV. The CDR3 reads CASSLSLEAFF. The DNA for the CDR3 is TGTGCCAGCAGCTTAAGTCTGGAAGCTTTCTTT.

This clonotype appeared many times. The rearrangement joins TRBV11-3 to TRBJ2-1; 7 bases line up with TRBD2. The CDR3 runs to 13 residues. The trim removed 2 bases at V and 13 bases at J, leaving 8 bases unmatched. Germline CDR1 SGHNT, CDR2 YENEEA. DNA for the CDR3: TGTGCCAGCAGCTTAAATGCGGGAGCCCACCAGTTCTTC. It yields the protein CASSLNAGAHQFF.

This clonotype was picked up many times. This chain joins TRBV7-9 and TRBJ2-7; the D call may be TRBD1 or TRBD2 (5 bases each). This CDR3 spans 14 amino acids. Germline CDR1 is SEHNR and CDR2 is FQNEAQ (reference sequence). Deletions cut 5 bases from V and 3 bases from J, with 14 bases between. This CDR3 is CASSIFPGHYEQYF. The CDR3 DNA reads TGTGCCAGCAGCATCTTCCCGGGGCACTACGAGCAGTACTTC.

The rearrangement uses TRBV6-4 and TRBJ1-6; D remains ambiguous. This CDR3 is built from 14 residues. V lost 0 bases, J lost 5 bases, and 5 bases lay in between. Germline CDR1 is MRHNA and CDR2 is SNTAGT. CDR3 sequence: CASSDSADNSPLHF. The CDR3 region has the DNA TGTGCCAGCAGTGACTCGGCCGATAATTCACCCCTCCACTTT.

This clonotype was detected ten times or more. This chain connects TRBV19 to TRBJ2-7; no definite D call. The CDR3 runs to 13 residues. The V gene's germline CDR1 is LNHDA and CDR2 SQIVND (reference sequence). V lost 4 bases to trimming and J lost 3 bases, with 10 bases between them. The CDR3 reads CASSKVWNYEQYF. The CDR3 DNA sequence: TGTGCCAGTAGTAAGGTCTGGAACTACGAGCAGTACTTC.

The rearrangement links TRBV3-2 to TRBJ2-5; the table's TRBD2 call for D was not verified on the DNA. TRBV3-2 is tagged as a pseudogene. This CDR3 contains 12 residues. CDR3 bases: TGTGCCAGCCGTGGAGGTCTTAGGACCCAGTACTTC. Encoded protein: CASRGGLRTQYF.

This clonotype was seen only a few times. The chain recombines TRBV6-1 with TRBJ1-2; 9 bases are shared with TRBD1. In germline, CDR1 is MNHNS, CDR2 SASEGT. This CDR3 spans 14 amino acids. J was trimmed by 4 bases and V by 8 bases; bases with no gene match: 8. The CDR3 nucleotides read TGTGCCAGCCGCTCCACGGACAGGGGCTATGGCTACACCTTC. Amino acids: CASRSTDRGYGYTF.

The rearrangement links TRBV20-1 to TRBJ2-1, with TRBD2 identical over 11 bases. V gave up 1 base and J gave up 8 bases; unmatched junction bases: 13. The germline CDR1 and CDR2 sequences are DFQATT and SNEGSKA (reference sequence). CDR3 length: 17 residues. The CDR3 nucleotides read TGCAGTGCTAGAGGGGGCGCTAGCGGGAGGCCAAGGGATGAGCAGTTCTTC. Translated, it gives CSARGGASGRPRDEQFF.

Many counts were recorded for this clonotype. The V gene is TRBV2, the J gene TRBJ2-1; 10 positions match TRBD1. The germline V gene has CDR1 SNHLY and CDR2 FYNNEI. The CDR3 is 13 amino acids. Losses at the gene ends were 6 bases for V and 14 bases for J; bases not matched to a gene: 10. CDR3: CASRKGDRGREFF. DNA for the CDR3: TGTGCCAGCAGGAAGGGGGACAGGGGTCGGGAGTTCTTC.

CDR3 DNA: TGTGCCAGCAGTGACGGCGGACAACAAGAGACCCAGTACTTC. This codes for CASSDGGQQETQYF. The chain carries TRBV6-1 and TRBJ2-5, with a tentative D call TRBD1 (5 bases). The CDR3 extends over 14 amino acids. V lost 3 bases and J lost 2, with 10 bases in between. Germline CDR1 and CDR2: MNHNS and SASEGT.

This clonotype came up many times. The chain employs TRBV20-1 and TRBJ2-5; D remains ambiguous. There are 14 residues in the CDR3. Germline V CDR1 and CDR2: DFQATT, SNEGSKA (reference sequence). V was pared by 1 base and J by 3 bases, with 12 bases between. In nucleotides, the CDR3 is TGCAGTGCTAGAGCTAGGCATGCAGAAGAGACCCAGTACTTC. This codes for CSARARHAEETQYF.

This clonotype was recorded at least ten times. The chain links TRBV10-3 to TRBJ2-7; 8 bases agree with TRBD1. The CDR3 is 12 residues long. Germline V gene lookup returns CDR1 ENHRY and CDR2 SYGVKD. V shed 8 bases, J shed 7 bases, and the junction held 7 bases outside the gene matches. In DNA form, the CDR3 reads TGTGCCATCGCCCAGGGGGCGCTTGAGCAGTACTTC. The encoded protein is CAIAQGALEQYF.